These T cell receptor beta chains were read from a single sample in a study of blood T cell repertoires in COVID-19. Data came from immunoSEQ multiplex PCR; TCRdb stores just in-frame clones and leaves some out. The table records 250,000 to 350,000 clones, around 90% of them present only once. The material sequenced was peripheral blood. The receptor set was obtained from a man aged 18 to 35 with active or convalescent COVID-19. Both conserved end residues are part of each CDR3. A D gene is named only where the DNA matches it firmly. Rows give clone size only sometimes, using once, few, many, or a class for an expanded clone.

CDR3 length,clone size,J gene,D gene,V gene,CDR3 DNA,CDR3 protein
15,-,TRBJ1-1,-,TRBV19,TGTGCCAGTAGCCCGGGACACAAAACCTCCACTGAAGCTTTCTTT,CASSPGHKTSTEAFF
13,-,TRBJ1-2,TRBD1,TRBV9,TGTGCCACCTCCGGGACAGGGAGGGTCGGCTACACCTTC,CATSGTGRVGYTF
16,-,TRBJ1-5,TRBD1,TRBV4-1,TGCGCCAGCAGCCAGTACACGGGGACAGGGGATCAGCCCCAGCATTTT,CASSQYTGTGDQPQHF
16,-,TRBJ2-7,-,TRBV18,TGTGCCAGCTCACCACGGGGCCGGCCGAGCTCCTACGAGCAGTACTTC,CASSPRGRPSSYEQYF
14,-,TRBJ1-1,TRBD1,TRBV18,TGTGCCAGCTCAGAACAGGGGAGGAACACTGAAGCTTTCTTT,CASSEQGRNTEAFF
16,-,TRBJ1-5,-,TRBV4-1,TGCGCCAGCAGCCAAATATCACCTAGGGGTGGTCAGCCCCAGCATTTT,CASSQISPRGGQPQHF
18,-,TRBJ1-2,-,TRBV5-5,TGTGCCAGCGAACCCTTGGGGGAGCGGCCAGGGGCTATCTATGGCTACACCTTC,CASEPLGERPGAIYGYTF
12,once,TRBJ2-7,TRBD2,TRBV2,TGTGCCAGCAGCCCGGGAGGCTACGAGCAGTACTTC,CASSPGGYEQYF
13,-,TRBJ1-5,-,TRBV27,TGTGCCAGCAGTTCGGGACTGATCAAGCCCCAGCATTTT,CASSSGLIKPQHF
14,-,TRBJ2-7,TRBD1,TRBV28,TGTGCCAGCACCGGGACAGGGTCCTCCTACGAGCAGTACTTC,CASTGTGSSYEQYF
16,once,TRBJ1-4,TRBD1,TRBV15,TGTGCCACCAGCACCCCCCGACAGGGGGCCCTTGAAAAACTGTTTTTT,CATSTPRQGALEKLFF
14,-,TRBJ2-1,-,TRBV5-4,TGTGCCAGCAGCTTCCGATGGGGAGAGTATGAGCAGTTCTTC,CASSFRWGEYEQFF
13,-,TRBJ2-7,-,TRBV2,TGTGCCAGCAGTGCACAGCCCTCCTACGAGCAGTACTTC,CASSAQPSYEQYF
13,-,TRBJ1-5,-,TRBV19,TGTGCCAGTAGTAGGGGGGGGAGTCAGCCCCAGCATTTT,CASSRGGSQPQHF
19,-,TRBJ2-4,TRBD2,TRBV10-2,TGCGCCAGCAGACCTTTTGTAGGGACTAGCGGGATGGGGGCGCGAATTCAGTACTTC,CASRPFVGTSGMGARIQYF
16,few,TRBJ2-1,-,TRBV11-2,TGTGCCAGCAGCTTAGTGTTCGCGGGAATGGACAATGAGCAGTTCTTC,CASSLVFAGMDNEQFF
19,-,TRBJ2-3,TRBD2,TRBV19,TGTGCCAGTAGTATTGGTCGTGTTCGGAAGCGGGAGGGCACAGATACGCAGTATTTT,CASSIGRVRKREGTDTQYF
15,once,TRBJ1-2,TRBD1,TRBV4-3,TGCGCCAGCAGCCAAGATCCCCGGACAGGGCCCTTCTACACCTTC,CASSQDPRTGPFYTF
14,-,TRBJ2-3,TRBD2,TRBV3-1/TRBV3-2,TGTGCCAGCAGACGGGGCGGGAGTTCAGATACGCAGTATTTT,CASRRGGSSDTQYF
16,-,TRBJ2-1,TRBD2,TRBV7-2,TGTGCCAGCAGTCTTGGGACTAGCGCCCTATACAATGAGCAGTTCTTC,CASSLGTSALYNEQFF
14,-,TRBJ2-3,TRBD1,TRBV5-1,TGCGCCAGCAGCGACAGGGGATTCACAGATACGCAGTATTTT,CASSDRGFTDTQYF
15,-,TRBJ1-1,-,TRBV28,TGTGCCAGCAGTTTATGGGAGGGTAGAGGGTCTGAAGCTTTCTTT,CASSLWEGRGSEAFF
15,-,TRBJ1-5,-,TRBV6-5,TGTGCCGGTCACCGGGACAACAGTTATCAGTCGCCCCAGCATTTT,CAGHRDNSYQSPQHF
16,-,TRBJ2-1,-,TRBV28,TGTGCCAGCAGCCTCCGTGGGGGGGCTGGTTACAATGAGCAGTTCTTC,CASSLRGGAGYNEQFF
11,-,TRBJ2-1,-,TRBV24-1,TGTGCCACCAGTCGAGGGAATGAGCAGTTCTTC,CATSRGNEQFF
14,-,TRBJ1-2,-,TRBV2,TGTGCCAGCAGTGAAGGGAGAGGGATGGATGGCTACACCTTC,CASSEGRGMDGYTF
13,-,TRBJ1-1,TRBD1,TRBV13,TGTGCCAGCAGCTCAGGGGGGCGCGCTGAAGCTTTCTTT,CASSSGGRAEAFF
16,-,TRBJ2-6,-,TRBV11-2,TGTGCCAGCAGCTCGCCCGCCAGCTCTGGGGCCAACGTCCTGACTTTC,CASSSPASSGANVLTF
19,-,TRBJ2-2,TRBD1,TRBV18,TGTGCCAGCTCACCGGGCCTGGGACAGGGAATGGTCGACACCGGGGAGCTGTTTTTT,CASSPGLGQGMVDTGELFF
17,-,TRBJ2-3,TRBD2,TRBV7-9,TGTGCCAGCAGCTTAGGGAGGTCTAGCGGCAACACAGATACGCAGTATTTT,CASSLGRSSGNTDTQYF
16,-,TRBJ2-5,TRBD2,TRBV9,TGTGCCAGCAGCGCCGGACTAGCGGGAGGGACAGAGACCCAGTACTTC,CASSAGLAGGTETQYF
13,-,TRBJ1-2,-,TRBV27,TGTGCCAGCAGTTTATCGGGGGGGGCGGGCTACACCTTC,CASSLSGGAGYTF
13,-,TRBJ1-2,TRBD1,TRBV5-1,TGCGCCAGCAGCCTACAGGGGAACTATGGCTACACCTTC,CASSLQGNYGYTF
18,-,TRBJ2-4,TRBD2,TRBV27,TGTGCCAGCAGTTTATCTGTTGGGAGGGACGTGGACAAAAACATTCAGTACTTC,CASSLSVGRDVDKNIQYF
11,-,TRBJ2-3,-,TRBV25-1,TGTGCCAGCAGCTACACAGATACGCAGTATTTT,CASSYTDTQYF
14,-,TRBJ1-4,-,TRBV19,TGTGCCAGTAGTATGGGACATCAGCATGAAAAACTGTTTTTT,CASSMGHQHEKLFF
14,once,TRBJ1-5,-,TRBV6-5,TGTGCCAGCAAACGGGGGGGTCGCAATCAGCCCCAGCATTTT,CASKRGGRNQPQHF
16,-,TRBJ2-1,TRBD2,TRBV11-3,TGTGCCAGCAGCCCCGCCGGGACTAGCGGGAACAATGAGCAGTTCTTC,CASSPAGTSGNNEQFF
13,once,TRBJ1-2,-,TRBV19,TGTGCCAGTCGAACAGGGTCCCCCTACGGCTACACCTTC,CASRTGSPYGYTF
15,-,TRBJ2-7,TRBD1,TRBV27,TGTGCCAGCAGTCGAGTTGGACAGGGGGTTAGCGAGCAGTACTTC,CASSRVGQGVSEQYF
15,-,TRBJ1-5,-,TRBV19,TGTGCCAGTATGGGGCGGCATCTACCCAATCAGCCCCAGCATTTT,CASMGRHLPNQPQHF
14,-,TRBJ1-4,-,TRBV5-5,TGTGCCAGCAGCTTGTTCAGGGGAGTGGAAAAACTGTTTTTT,CASSLFRGVEKLFF
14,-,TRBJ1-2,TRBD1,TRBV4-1,TGCGCCAGCAGCGAGGGGGACAGGCCCTCCCAGTCCACCTTC,CASSEGDRPSQSTF
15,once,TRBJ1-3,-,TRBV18,TGTGCCAGCTCACCGGCGGCACTTTCAGGAAACACCATATATTTT,CASSPAALSGNTIYF
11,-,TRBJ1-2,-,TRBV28,TGTGCCAGCAGTTTTGGCCTCGGCTACACCTTC,CASSFGLGYTF
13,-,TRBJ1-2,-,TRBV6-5,TGTGCCAGCAGTACCGGGACTTATATAGGCTACACCTTC,CASSTGTYIGYTF
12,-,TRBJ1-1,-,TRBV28,TGTGCCAGCAACCCCGGGAGGGTCAAAGCTTTCTTT,CASNPGRVKAFF
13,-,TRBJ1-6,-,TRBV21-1,TGTGCCAGCGTCACACAGTATAATTCACCCCTCCACTTT,CASVTQYNSPLHF
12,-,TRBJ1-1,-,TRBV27,TGTGCCAGCGGACTTCTGGGGACTGAAGCTTTCTTT,CASGLLGTEAFF
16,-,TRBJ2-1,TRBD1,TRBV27,TGTGCCAGCAGTTTTTCCGAGACAGGGCCCTACAATGAGCAGTTCTTC,CASSFSETGPYNEQFF
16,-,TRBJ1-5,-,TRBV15,TGTGCCACCAGCAGAGATCTGTCGGGTACGGGGCAGCCCCAGCATTTT,CATSRDLSGTGQPQHF
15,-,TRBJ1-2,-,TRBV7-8,TGTGCCAGCAGCTCTGGACAGACACCTTCCGATGGCTACACCTTC,CASSSGQTPSDGYTF
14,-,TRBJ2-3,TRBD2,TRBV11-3,TGTGCCAGCAGCCGGACTAGCGGGGCAGATACGCAGTATTTT,CASSRTSGADTQYF